The subject of this entry is one T cell receptor beta chain. Assay used: immunoSEQ multiplex PCR; TCRdb lists only in-frame clones, some missing. Among roughly 170,000 clones listed, around 93% were seen once. This specimen comes from a study of control samples from healthy donors and cancer patients. The CDR3 extends over 16 amino acids. Trimming took 5 bases from V and 1 from J; bases not matched to a gene: 7. CDR1 and CDR2 (germline): SEHNR, FQNEAQ (reference sequence). This rearrangement joins TRBV7-9 to TRBJ2-2; 7 bases agree with TRBD1. The receptor was derived from an older woman in good health. Sequencing input: blood. As DNA, the CDR3 is TGTGCCAGCAGCCCACCGGGACAGAGGAACACCGGGGAGCTGTTTTTT. This sequence encodes CASSPPGQRNTGELFF.